This T cell receptor (beta chain) was identified during a study of long-term antiretroviral therapy in people with HIV. A remark on this clone: As yet, its antigen is unknown.

Points from the study as a whole: Diversity remained lower than transplant donor controls, even though it increased after ART.

Looked up from germline, CDR1 is SGDLS and CDR2 is YYNGEE. This CDR3 contains 16 residues. The junction had 3 bases not matched to a gene; V was cut back by 0 bases and J by 2 bases. Runs used v3.0 of the immunoSEQ assay and were done at survey level. The target of sequencing was about 40,000-50,000 T-cell genomes per sample. Only in-frame clones appear in the TCRdb table, and some are missing; sequencing was by immunoSEQ multiplex PCR. The data contain roughly 20,000 clones, approximately 90% of them singletons. The chain is built from TRBV9 and TRBJ1-3; TRBD1 aligns across 9 bases. The sequence was collected from a woman aged 25 to 39 with HIV. Sequenced material: unsorted PBMCs, taken about 4.6 years before starting antiretroviral therapy. The CDR3 nucleotides are TGTGCCAGCAGCGTAGGAGACAGGGGGACTGGAAACACCATATATTTT. Its protein is CASSVGDRGTGNTIYF.